This T cell receptor beta chain was recovered during a study of cytomegalovirus exposure and HLA in healthy donors. The CDR3 is 15 residues long. CDR1 is SGDLS, CDR2 YYNGEE, per germline. It was with 60 Vbeta and 13 Jbeta primers that the PCR ran. TCRdb's copy holds only in-frame clones and misses some; the assay was immunoSEQ multiplex PCR. The table has around 150,000 clones, approximately 72% seen once; the top ten hold 7.1%. The sample comprised PBMCs. The source is a man aged 40-49 years in good health and CMV-seropositive. The chain has TRBV9 and TRBJ2-5; D uncertain. The J call may not be correct, given that the DNA end is closer to TRBJ2-7. In DNA, the CDR3 is TGTGCCAGCAGCGTAGCCGGAACCTGGGACTACGAGCAGTACTTC. Translation gives CASSVAGTWDYEQYF.